This T cell receptor beta chain emerged from a study of early T cells in non-severe SARS-CoV-2 infection. Study information: Chains from this unsorted whole-blood bulk RNA could not be paired.

Unique molecular identifiers (one per individual cDNA molecule) were attached. TCRdb independently ran MiXCR on the 5' RACE reads; one entry per CDR3 protein. Among approximately 81,000 distinct CDR3 sequences listed, over 10% were seen once. Germline V gene sequence: CDR1 SQVTM, CDR2 ANQGSEA. Trimming cost V 6 bases and J 8 bases, with 11 bases left between them. CDR3 length: 11 amino acids. Note on this clonotype: Its antigen is undetermined.

Study-wide results and limits: Matching with VDJdb favored anti-spike CD8 responses (missing private and CD4 specificities).

Sequencing input: whole blood. V gene TRBV29-1 combines with J gene TRBJ2-1, with D maybe TRBD1 (6 bases). This TCR was sampled from an adult who was a healthcare worker with PCR-confirmed SARS-CoV-2 infection or an uninfected control (not recorded which). The CDR3 nucleotides read TGCAGCGTGTACAGGGTTGATGAGCAGTTCTTC. It encodes CSVYRVDEQFF.